This T cell receptor beta chain was documented in a study of shared clonotypes between healthy human individuals. Here immunoSEQ multiplex PCR was the method, and the copy in TCRdb shows in-frame clones only, minus some. Of approximately 2,200,000 clones in the sample, approximately 94% were seen once. CDR1 and CDR2 (germline): SGHRS, YFSETQ. Trimming stripped 4 bases from V and 2 bases from J, with 16 bases between. This CDR3 has 15 amino acids. The naive CD8 population came from CD45RO-negative cells selected for CCR7, without terminally differentiated effector memory CD45RA+ cells. Input material: naive CD8+ T cells from PBMCs. This clonotype was sampled from a man aged 18 to 35 in good health. Some clones in this sample may be carry-over from other donors' samples. V gene TRBV5-1 combines with J gene TRBJ2-7; D remains ambiguous. CDR3 loop: CASSPDPFGPYEQYF. CDR3 nucleotide sequence: TGCGCCAGCAGCCCCGATCCGTTCGGCCCCTACGAGCAGTACTTC.